These 9 T cell receptor beta chains came from one sample sequenced in a study of blood T cell repertoires in COVID-19. Sequenced by immunoSEQ multiplex PCR; TCRdb stores in-frame clones only, minus some. Among about 170,000 clones listed, about 86% were seen once. The sequenced sample was peripheral blood. Every receptor here comes from a woman in her 70s who had recovered from COVID-19.

This clone was found a few times. The rearrangement links TRBV25-1 to TRBJ2-5, with unresolved D. The CDR3 consists of 15 residues. Germline lookup yields CDR1 MGHDK and CDR2 SYGVNS. Trimming stripped 3 bases from V and 5 bases from J, with 16 bases between. The CDR3 region is CASSDQSSAPETQYF. The CDR3 nucleotides are TGTGCCAGCAGTGACCAATCCAGCGCCCCGGAGACCCAGTACTTC.

The V gene is TRBV20-1, the J gene TRBJ2-7, with D tentatively TRBD1 (5 bases). This CDR3 comprises 12 residues. The germline V gene encodes CDR1 DFQATT and CDR2 SNEGSKA (reference sequence). Trimming stripped 3 bases from V and 6 bases from J, with 12 bases between. This CDR3 reads CSASGQGPEQYF. CDR3 in DNA: TGCAGTGCTAGTGGGCAGGGTCCCGAGCAGTACTTC.

The rearrangement uses TRBV10-1 and TRBJ2-5; 9 positions match TRBD1. Trimming cost V 3 bases and J 5 bases; bases outside gene matches: 1. The CDR3 totals 13 residues. The germline V gene encodes CDR1 WNHNN and CDR2 SYGVQD (reference sequence). The CDR3 loop is CASSDGQGETQYF. The CDR3 coding sequence is TGCGCCAGCAGTGATGGACAGGGGGAGACCCAGTACTTC.

J is TRBJ2-1 and V is TRBV27; perhaps TRBD1 as D (6 bases). This CDR3 comprises 20 residues. Germline V lookup: CDR1 MNHEY, CDR2 SMNVEV (reference sequence). The V and J ends lost 6 bases and 5 bases respectively, with 32 bases between them. The CDR3 spells CASSQKVRGAGPMVDNEQFF. The DNA for the CDR3 is TGTGCCAGCAGCCAAAAGGTCAGGGGTGCCGGCCCAATGGTGGACAATGAGCAGTTCTTC.

The chain joins TRBV10-3 to TRBJ2-2; 7 bases map to TRBD1. CDR3 length: 15 residues. CDR1 is ENHRY and CDR2 is SYGVKD in the germline V gene. The trim removed 6 bases at V and 1 base at J, leaving 5 bases unmatched. The CDR3 DNA sequence: TGTGCCATCAGGCCCCGGGACAGGAACACCGGGGAGCTGTTTTTT. This gives the protein CAIRPRDRNTGELFF.

J is TRBJ2-7 and V is TRBV24-1, with TRBD2 as a possible D gene (6 bases). CDR1 and CDR2 (germline): KGHDR, SFDVKD. The CDR3 is 14 amino acids. Between the trimmed V and J ends, which lost 7 bases and 0 bases, there was a span of 12 bases. The CDR3 region is CATSTPGSSYEQYF. CDR3 DNA sequence: TGTGCCACCAGCACCCCCGGGAGCTCCTACGAGCAGTACTTC.

V is TRBV25-1 and J is TRBJ2-5, with a weak D call TRBD1 (5 bases). Germline V lookup: CDR1 MGHDK, CDR2 SYGVNS. This CDR3 comprises 15 residues. V lost 2 bases and J 1 base, leaving 11 bases between the germline ends. CDR3 residues: CASSEKGRLQETQYF. The CDR3 DNA reads as TGTGCCAGCAGTGAAAAGGGGCGGCTCCAAGAGACCCAGTACTTC. The full variable domain, rest sourced from reference TRBV25-1 and TRBJ2-5, is EADIYQTPRYLVIGTGKKITLECSQTMGHDKMYWYQQDPGMELHLIHYSYGVNSTEKGDLSSESTVSRIRTEHFPLTLESARPSHTSQYLCASSEKGRLQETQYFGPGTRLLVL.

The rearrangement uses TRBV5-1 and TRBJ2-3, with a weak D call TRBD1 (6 bases). Trimming removed 7 bases at V and 4 bases at J, with 16 bases between. The germline V gene encodes CDR1 SGHRS and CDR2 YFSETQ. This CDR3 has 14 amino acids. The CDR3 DNA reads TGCGCCAGCGCCGTGGGGGCAGGTCCAGATACGCAGTATTTT. It yields the protein CASAVGAGPDTQYF. The whole variable domain, remainder taken from reference TRBV5-1 and TRBJ2-3, is KAGVTQTPRYLIKTRGQQVTLSCSPISGHRSVSWYQQTPGQGLQFLFEYFSETQRNKGNFPGRFSGRQFSNSRSEMNVSTLELGDSALYLCASAVGAGPDTQYFGPGTRLTVL.

This chain's CDR3 is CSARQGAGAEAFF. DNA for the CDR3: TGCAGCGCTCGACAGGGGGCGGGCGCTGAAGCTTTCTTT. The V call is TRBV29-1, the J call TRBJ1-1; 10 bases map to TRBD1. Germline CDR1 SQVTM, CDR2 ANQGSEA. This CDR3 contains 13 residues. V shed 7 bases, J shed 6 bases, and the junction held 8 bases outside the gene matches.